The 26 T cell receptor beta chains listed next were all sequenced from one sample in a study of cytomegalovirus exposure and HLA in healthy donors. 60 Vbeta and 13 Jbeta primers were used in PCR. Data came from immunoSEQ multiplex PCR; TCRdb stores just in-frame clones and leaves some out. Among over 150,000 clones listed, 77% were seen once. The specimen sequenced was PBMCs. The source of these receptors is a middle-aged woman in good health and CMV-seropositive.

The rearrangement uses TRBV29-1 and TRBJ2-5, with TRBD2 matching over 7 bases. Germline CDR1 reads SQVTM; CDR2 reads ANQGSEA. With 6 bases clipped from V and 4 bases from J, the junction kept 11 bases outside the gene matches. The CDR3 is made up of 14 amino acids. CDR3 sequence: CSVRGEMGRETQYF. The DNA of the CDR3 is TGCAGCGTCCGGGGGGAAATGGGCAGAGAGACCCAGTACTTC.

This clone was seen more than once but under ten times. V is TRBV19 and J is TRBJ2-5; D might be TRBD1 (5 bases). The germline CDR1 and CDR2 sequences are LNHDA and SQIVND (reference sequence). The germline V and J ends were trimmed by 2 bases and 0 bases, with 7 bases remaining between them. The length of the CDR3 is 14 residues. The CDR3 is CASSIRGNQETQYF. DNA for the CDR3: TGTGCCAGTAGTATAAGGGGAAACCAAGAGACCCAGTACTTC.

This clone has just a few counts. V is TRBV10-2 and J is TRBJ2-6; perhaps TRBD2 as D (5 bases). V lost 2 bases, J lost 0 bases, and 8 bases lay in between. The germline gives CDR1 WSHSY, CDR2 SAAADI. The CDR3 spans 16 residues. The CDR3 DNA reads as TGCGCCAGCAGTGAGAGCGGATACTCTGGGGCCAACGTCCTGACTTTC. It is translated as CASSESGYSGANVLTF.

This clone was counted once. The junction differs from germline at one of its ends, possibly a read error. The same CDR3 can be traced to other DNA sequences in this sample. This rearrangement joins TRBV30 to TRBJ2-7, with TRBD2 matching 9 bases. From germline, CDR1 is GTSNPN and CDR2 SVGIG (reference sequence). The CDR3 is made up of 17 amino acids. CDR3 sequence reads: CAWSVRREGFRSYEQYF. The CDR3 nucleotides read TGCGCCTGGAGTGTAAGGCGGGAGGGTTTTAGGTCCTACGAGCAGTACTTC.

The chain is built from TRBV5-1 and TRBJ2-2; D is undetermined. The length of the CDR3 is 17 residues. Germline CDR1 is SGHRS and CDR2 is YFSETQ. Trimming cost V 0 bases and J 0 bases, with 12 bases left between them. In nucleotides, the CDR3 is TGCGCCAGCAGCTTGGGGTTCACACCCTCGAACACCGGGGAGCTGTTTTTT. The encoded protein is CASSLGFTPSNTGELFF.

CDR3 DNA sequence: TGTGCCAGCAGTGAAGCCGGGACTAGCGGTACAGATACGCAGTATTTT. It yields the protein CASSEAGTSGTDTQYF. The gene calls are TRBV2 and TRBJ2-3; 11 bases map to TRBD2. Germline-derived CDR1 and CDR2 are SNHLY and FYNNEI. CDR3 length: 16 residues. Trimming removed 0 bases from V and 3 bases from J; junction bases left unmatched: 2. The whole variable domain, remainder taken from reference TRBV2 and TRBJ2-3, is EPEVTQTPSHQVTQMGQEVILRCVPISNHLYFYWYRQILGQKVEFLVSFYNNEISEKSEIFDDQFSVERPDGSNFTLKIRSTKLEDSAMYFCASSEAGTSGTDTQYFGPGTRLTVL.

V usage is TRBV5-4 and J usage is TRBJ2-1, with 13 bases aligning to TRBD2. CDR3 length: 15 residues. V gave up 5 bases and J gave up 7 bases; unmatched junction bases: 6. CDR1 and CDR2 (germline): SGHNT, YYREEE (reference sequence). The DNA of the CDR3 is TGTGCCAGCAGGATACTAGCGGGGGGGCGGAATGAGCAGTTCTTC. Its translation: CASRILAGGRNEQFF.

V gene TRBV4-3 combines with J gene TRBJ2-3, with 8 bases matching TRBD2. Germline V gene lookup returns CDR1 LGHNA and CDR2 YSLEER. The V gene end was trimmed by 0 bases and the J gene end by 3 bases; junction bases not matched to a gene: 5. The CDR3 runs to 16 residues. The CDR3 nucleotides read TGCGCCAGCAGCCAAGATAGCGGGGTGGGGACAGATACGCAGTATTTT. As protein: CASSQDSGVGTDTQYF.

This sequence joins TRBV28 and TRBJ2-2; D remains unclear. Per germline, CDR1 MDHEN and CDR2 SYDVKM. CDR3 size: 14 residues. V was pared by 2 bases and J by 6 bases, with 10 bases between. The CDR3 is CASSLNSIAGELFF. The CDR3 DNA reads TGTGCCAGCAGTTTAAATAGTATCGCCGGGGAGCTGTTTTTT.

The chain recombines TRBV2 with TRBJ1-5; no firm D call. Germline loops: CDR1 SNHLY, CDR2 FYNNEI. The CDR3 is 13 amino acids. V dropped 5 bases and J dropped 4 bases, with 9 bases sitting between them. In DNA form, the CDR3 reads TGTGCCAGCAGTATCGGGGAGAATCAGCCCCAGCATTTT. Protein: CASSIGENQPQHF.

The chain uses TRBV19 and TRBJ2-7; possibly TRBD2 for D (6 bases). CDR1 and CDR2 from the germline V gene are LNHDA and SQIVND (reference sequence). Trimming shortened V by 4 bases and J by 2 bases, and 12 bases separated the two germline ends. The CDR3 runs 14 residues. The CDR3 loop is CASSTGTLPYEQYF. The CDR3 bases are TGTGCCAGTAGTACCGGGACTCTCCCCTACGAGCAGTACTTC.

The chain carries TRBV28 and TRBJ1-1, with 9 bases matching TRBD1. The ends lost 5 bases at V and 5 bases at J; junction bases unmatched: 9. The CDR3 extends over 15 amino acids. Germline V lookup: CDR1 MDHEN, CDR2 SYDVKM. This chain's CDR3 is CASSPGGTGQTEAFF. For the CDR3, the DNA is TGTGCCAGCAGTCCCGGCGGGACAGGGCAAACTGAAGCTTTCTTT.

This clone was seen just once. The chain carries TRBV27 and TRBJ1-1; possibly TRBD1 for D (5 bases). The CDR3 is 14 amino acids. Germline V gene lookup returns CDR1 MNHEY and CDR2 SMNVEV (reference sequence). Trimming pared 2 bases from V and 4 bases from J, leaving 11 bases between. DNA for the CDR3: TGTGCCAGCAGTTTAGCGGGGGGAGGCACTGAAGCTTTCTTT. Translation gives CASSLAGGGTEAFF.

This clone was recorded a few times. This chain links TRBV5-6 with TRBJ1-3; D gene unclear. V gave up 6 bases and J gave up 0 bases, with 10 bases separating them. The CDR3 has 14 residues. Germline loops: CDR1 SGHDT, CDR2 YYEEEE. The CDR3 bases are TGTGCCAGCAATGAAAGGAGCTCTGGAAACACCATATATTTT. It is translated as CASNERSSGNTIYF.

This chain connects TRBV7-9 to TRBJ2-7, with 10 bases lining up with TRBD2. V shed 4 bases, J shed 2 bases, and the junction held 5 bases outside the gene matches. CDR3 length: 15 residues. Per the germline V gene, CDR1 is SEHNR and CDR2 is FQNEAQ (reference sequence). The CDR3 here is CASSSGLADPYEQYF. DNA for the CDR3: TGTGCCAGCAGCTCCGGACTAGCGGACCCCTACGAGCAGTACTTC.

This clone was recorded a few times. Sequence at one end of the junction differs from germline and may be a read error. CDR3 loop: CSSSDDSRSSYEQYF. In nucleotides, the CDR3 is TGTTCCAGCAGCGATGACAGTCGTAGCTCCTACGAGCAGTACTTC. V usage is TRBV7-9 and J usage is TRBJ2-7, with TRBD1 as a possible D gene (5 bases). This CDR3 has 15 residues. The germline V gene has CDR1 SEHNR and CDR2 FQNEAQ (reference sequence).

As regards this clone: One junction end does not reproduce the germline sequence, and a read error may be involved. The chain recombines TRBV7-9 with TRBJ1-2; D not certain. CDR1 and CDR2 (germline): SEHNR, FQNEAQ (reference sequence). The CDR3 is 13 residues long. The CDR3 bases are TGTTCCAGCAGCTTGAACAATGGGCATGGCTACACCTTC. Translation gives CSSSLNNGHGYTF.

The genes are TRBV5-1 and TRBJ1-2, with TRBD1 matching 7 bases. With V trimmed by 2 bases and J by 1 base, 5 bases remained unmatched. This CDR3 spans 15 amino acids. The germline V gene encodes CDR1 SGHRS and CDR2 YFSETQ. The CDR3 loop reads CASSFRDSDNYGYTF. The CDR3, as DNA: TGCGCCAGCAGCTTCCGGGACAGCGATAACTATGGCTACACCTTC.

V gene TRBV10-3 combines with J gene TRBJ2-5; maybe TRBD1 (5 bases). The DNA end is more similar to TRBJ2-7, so the J call may be wrong. Germline V gives CDR1 ENHRY, CDR2 SYGVKD. The CDR3 covers 13 residues. The CDR3 protein is CAISFDRSYEQYF. The CDR3 DNA sequence: TGTGCCATCAGCTTCGACAGAAGCTACGAGCAGTACTTC.

V usage is TRBV6-5 and J usage is TRBJ1-1; D unclear. V lost 4 bases, J lost 8 bases, and 11 bases lay in between. Germline V gene lookup returns CDR1 MNHEY and CDR2 SVGAGI. The CDR3 runs to 12 residues. This chain's CDR3 is CASSSGGREAFF. DNA for the CDR3: TGTGCCAGCAGTTCCGGCGGGAGGGAAGCTTTCTTT.

The chain uses TRBV5-1 and TRBJ2-5, with 10 bases fitting TRBD2. The trim removed 7 bases at V and 1 base at J, leaving 7 bases unmatched. CDR3 length equals 15 residues. Germline values: CDR1 SGHRS, CDR2 YFSETQ. Here the CDR3 DNA reads TGCGCCAGCTGCGCTACTAGCGGGGCCCAAGAGACCCAGTACTTC. Encoded protein: CASCATSGAQETQYF.

A few counts support this clone. The V gene is TRBV6-5, the J gene TRBJ2-2; no definite D call. From germline, CDR1 is MNHEY and CDR2 SVGAGI. The V and J ends lost 2 bases and 0 bases respectively, with 7 bases between them. The CDR3 has 15 amino acids. The CDR3 here is CASSYKSTNTGELFF. The DNA of the CDR3 is TGTGCCAGCAGTTACAAGAGTACGAACACCGGGGAGCTGTTTTTT.

V gene TRBV4-3 combines with J gene TRBJ1-6; 8 bases map to TRBD1. Germline loops: CDR1 LGHNA, CDR2 YSLEER. CDR3 length equals 20 residues. Unmatched junction bases numbered 11, after V lost 1 base and J lost 0 bases. The CDR3, as DNA: TGCGCCAGCAGCCAAGTGGCAGGGACAGGTTCGAGCTCCTATAATTCACCCCTCCACTTT. Translation: CASSQVAGTGSSSYNSPLHF.

The V call is TRBV7-8, the J call TRBJ1-2; 8 bases are shared with TRBD1. Germline V gene data show CDR1 as SGHVS and CDR2 as FQNEAQ. V trimming: 5 bases; J trimming: 4 bases; junction bases outside the gene matches: 6. The CDR3 runs to 14 residues. The CDR3 sequence is CASSPRGPGYGYTF. DNA of the CDR3: TGTGCCAGCAGCCCCAGGGGGCCGGGCTATGGCTACACCTTC.

This CDR3 reads CASISRTLNTEAFF. In DNA form, the CDR3 reads TGTGCCAGCATAAGTCGGACATTGAACACTGAAGCTTTCTTT. The V and J genes are TRBV6-1 and TRBJ1-1, with D maybe TRBD1 (5 bases). Germline CDR1 is MNHNS and CDR2 is SASEGT. This CDR3 is 14 amino acids long. V was shortened by 7 bases and J by 0 bases, with 12 bases between the two germline ends.

The rearrangement joins TRBV2 to TRBJ2-3; 10 bases align to TRBD2. V lost 4 bases and J lost 5; bases outside the gene matches: 3. This CDR3 is 14 amino acids long. Germline V gene sequence: CDR1 SNHLY, CDR2 FYNNEI. In nucleotides, the CDR3 is TGTGCCAGCAGTGCCCCTAGCGGGAGAGATACGCAGTATTTT. It translates to CASSAPSGRDTQYF.